This T cell receptor (beta chain) derives from a study of blood T cell repertoires in COVID-19. Study overall: Whether acute or convalescent, the COVID-19 samples came from the United States, Italy and Spain. T cells, B-cell-depleted T cells, or PBMCs supplied cDNA or gDNA.

Produced via immunoSEQ multiplex PCR; TCRdb's table is partial and in-frame only. The sample yields about 210,000 clones, approximately 91% seen once. This CDR3 has 16 amino acids. Germline CDR1 SGHKS, CDR2 YYEKEE (reference sequence). V gave up 2 bases and J gave up 7 bases; unmatched junction bases: 9. Material: peripheral blood. This sequence joins TRBV5-5 and TRBJ1-4; 9 nucleotides line up with TRBD1. The source is a woman in her thirties or forties with acute or convalescent COVID-19. CDR3 sequence: CASSLKTGGVGEKLFF. CDR3 sequence (DNA): TGTGCCAGCAGCTTAAAAACAGGGGGCGTGGGTGAAAAACTGTTTTTT.